This T cell receptor (beta chain) was documented in a study of blood T cell repertoires in COVID-19. For the study at large: PBMCs, B-cell-depleted T cells, or T cells were the source of the cDNA or gDNA that made up the material.

Libraries were prepared by immunoSEQ multiplex PCR; TCRdb keeps only in-frame clonotypes and omits some of them. The sample includes 200,000 to 250,000 clones, more than 80% of them seen just once. Seattle patient enrollment occurred during active infection, with longitudinal follow-up thereafter. In germline, CDR1 is KGHSH, CDR2 LQKENI. V shed 2 bases, J shed 0 bases, and the junction held 4 bases outside the gene matches. CDR3 length equals 18 residues. The receptor comes from a young man with COVID-19, enrolled during active disease. The rearrangement joins TRBV18 to TRBJ2-6; 10 nucleotides align to TRBD1. Sequenced sample: peripheral blood. The DNA of the CDR3 is TGTGCCAGCTCACCAGGACAGGGGGGAACCTCTGGGGCCAACGTCCTGACTTTC. Its protein product is CASSPGQGGTSGANVLTF.